This TCR beta chain was identified during a study of shared clonotypes between healthy human individuals. Germline loops: CDR1 SGHRS, CDR2 YFSETQ. V gave up 0 bases and J gave up 4 bases; unmatched junction bases: 12. The CDR3 is 17 amino acids. Repertoires were generated with immunoSEQ multiplex PCR, while TCRdb's copy carries only in-frame clones and drops some. The table shows about 670,000 clones, with approximately 75% occurring only once. About this clone: Antigen specificity is unknown.

Splitting the CD4+ cells yielded a CD45RA+ naive subset and a CD45RA-negative memory subset. Notes on the study in general: Clonotype sharing across a few donors was observed for around 4.8% of naive CD4 clonotypes.

This chain uses TRBV5-1 with TRBJ2-5; 7 nucleotides match TRBD2. The specimen was memory CD4+ T cells sorted from blood. Subset denoted: CD45RA-negative fraction. The source of this sequence is a woman aged 25-40 years in good health. For the CDR3, the DNA is TGCGCCAGCAGCTTGGGTGGCTCGGGAGGCACGAGAGAGACCCAGTACTTC. Translating it yields CASSLGGSGGTRETQYF.